Following are 11 T cell receptor beta chains from one sample sequenced in a study of Ad26.COV2.S vaccination and SARS-CoV-2 variants. Treatment noted: 15 to 20 received Ad26.COV2.S at low or high dose, single or two shots; several received placebo; per-sample allocation not given. Day 63 after the first injection of vaccine or placebo was the sampling time. This table comes from immunoSEQ multiplex PCR, and its TCRdb copy is limited to in-frame clones, with some not included. The top ten clones hold over 1.3% of a sample with hundreds of thousands of clones, roughly 90% of them seen once. Source: peripheral blood, taken in a trial of Ad26.COV2.S vaccine versus placebo. The receptor set was obtained from a person between 18 and 65 years old who received the Ad26.COV2.S COVID-19 vaccine or a placebo.

The J gene is TRBJ2-1, the V gene TRBV7-3, with D possibly TRBD2 on 5 matching bases. The CDR3 sequence is 15 residues long. V lost 2 bases to trimming and J lost 7 bases, with 15 bases between them. Per germline, CDR1 SGHTA and CDR2 FQGTGA. The CDR3 DNA is TGTGCCAGCAGCTTATCCCAACTAACTAGAAATGAGCAGTTCTTC. This translates into CASSLSQLTRNEQFF.

This chain joins TRBV27 and TRBJ1-1; TRBD1 might be the D (5 bases). The CDR3 extends over 14 amino acids. V lost 2 bases and J 4 bases, leaving 11 bases between the germline ends. CDR1 and CDR2 (germline): MNHEY, SMNVEV (reference sequence). CDR3 sequence reads: CASSLPGLGTEAFF. DNA of the CDR3: TGTGCCAGCAGTTTACCGGGGCTGGGCACTGAAGCTTTCTTT.

The chain combines TRBV11-2 with TRBJ2-1, with D possibly being TRBD2 (6 bases). Germline CDR1 reads SGHAT; CDR2 reads FQNNGV. This CDR3 has 14 amino acids. V gave up 6 bases and J gave up 5 bases, with 14 bases separating them. CDR3 coding DNA: TGTGCCAGCAGAAGAGGGGCGGGGAACAATGAGCAGTTCTTC. The encoded protein is CASRRGAGNNEQFF.

In its sample, this clone was seen once. V and J are TRBV23-1 and TRBJ2-2; D unresolved. TRBV23-1 is an open reading frame whose function is uncertain. The CDR3 is made up of 15 amino acids. V was shortened by 10 bases and J by 3 bases, with 18 bases between the two germline ends. CDR3 DNA sequence: TGCGCCAAACCAGTAACCCGGTCGTACACCGGGGAGCTGTTTTTT. Residues: CAKPVTRSYTGELFF.

The V and J genes are TRBV6-2 or TRBV6-3 and TRBJ1-1, with D uncertain. The CDR3 has 12 residues. With 4 bases removed from V and 4 bases from J, the gap between germline ends came to 7 bases. Germline CDR1 is MNHEY and CDR2 is SVGEGT. The CDR3 sequence: CASSLSFTEAFF. The CDR3 region has the DNA TGTGCCAGCAGTTTGTCGTTCACTGAAGCTTTCTTT.

The chain couples TRBV12-5 to TRBJ2-4; D may correspond to TRBD1 or TRBD2 (5 bases each). The CDR3 covers 14 residues. Trimming stripped 1 base from V and 9 bases from J, with 13 bases between. CDR1 and CDR2 (germline): LGHNT, FRNRAP. In DNA, the CDR3 is TGTGCTAGTGGTTTGGGCCCGGTGAGGGGCATTCAGTACTTC. This gives the protein CASGLGPVRGIQYF.

J is TRBJ2-5 and V is TRBV9, with D possibly called TRBD1 or TRBD2 (5 bases each). V lost 0 bases and J lost 5, with 14 bases in between. Germline loops: CDR1 SGDLS, CDR2 YYNGEE. The CDR3 consists of 15 residues. CDR3 sequence: CASSVAGTIGETQYF. CDR3 nucleotide sequence: TGTGCCAGCAGCGTAGCCGGGACCATAGGGGAGACCCAGTACTTC.

The genes are TRBV5-1 and TRBJ1-3; perhaps TRBD1 as D (6 bases). Germline CDR1 reads SGHRS; CDR2 reads YFSETQ. This CDR3 contains 17 residues. Trimming took off 1 base at V and 0 bases at J, with 14 bases between the two ends. The CDR3 coding sequence is TGCGCCAGCAGCTTGTATACAGGGCCAGGCTCTGGAAACACCATATATTTT. Protein: CASSLYTGPGSGNTIYF.

The genes are TRBV29-1 and TRBJ2-7; 9 positions match TRBD2. The CDR3 consists of 17 residues. Germline V gene data show CDR1 as SQVTM and CDR2 as ANQGSEA. J lost 3 bases, V lost 7 bases, and 19 bases had no gene match. The CDR3 DNA follows: TGCAGCGGCCCTGGACTAGCGTCGACACACAGATACTACGAGCAGTACTTC. This codes for CSGPGLASTHRYYEQYF.

J is TRBJ2-3 and V is TRBV5-1, with a weak D call TRBD2 (6 bases). Germline V lookup: CDR1 SGHRS, CDR2 YFSETQ. V lost 0 bases to trimming and J lost 1 base, with 15 bases between them. The CDR3 contains 17 residues. CDR3 sequence reads: CASSLGALTGGTDTQYF. CDR3 DNA: TGCGCCAGCAGCTTGGGAGCCCTTACGGGGGGCACAGATACGCAGTATTTT.

The V call is TRBV9, the J call TRBJ2-3, with D perhaps TRBD2 (6 bases). V shed 0 bases and J shed 6 bases, with 8 bases lying between them. This CDR3 contains 13 residues. The germline V gene has CDR1 SGDLS and CDR2 YYNGEE. The CDR3 sequence: CASSVGLADTQYF. DNA of the CDR3: TGTGCCAGCAGCGTAGGGCTAGCGGATACGCAGTATTTT.